The 13 T cell receptor beta chains below come from one sample, sequenced in a study of blood T cell repertoires in COVID-19. Generated by immunoSEQ multiplex PCR, the TCRdb table keeps only in-frame clones and is missing some. The sample carries approximately 41,000 clones, about 89% recorded once. Sequenced input: peripheral blood. These receptors originate from a man between 45 and 60 years old with active COVID-19.

The chain carries TRBV28 and TRBJ2-7, with D perhaps matching TRBD1 (6 bases). This CDR3 spans 14 amino acids. V lost 2 bases, J lost 2 bases, and 10 bases lay in between. Germline V lookup: CDR1 MDHEN, CDR2 SYDVKM. This CDR3 reads CASSLGQGPYEQYF. DNA of the CDR3: TGTGCCAGCAGTTTAGGCCAGGGGCCCTACGAGCAGTACTTC. Using reference TRBV28 and TRBJ2-7 for the parts outside the CDR3, the full variable domain is DVKVTQSSRYLVKRTGEKVFLECVQDMDHENMFWYRQDPGLGLRLIYFSYDVKMKEKGDIPEGYSVSREKKERFSLILESASTNQTSMYLCASSLGQGPYEQYFGPGTRLTVT.

The chain has TRBV6-2 or TRBV6-3 and TRBJ2-2; 10 bases agree with TRBD2. CDR1 and CDR2 from the germline V gene are MNHEY and SVGEGT. The V gene end was trimmed by 2 bases and the J gene end by 1 base; junction bases not matched to a gene: 1. CDR3 length: 16 amino acids. CDR3 sequence reads: CASSYGLAVNTGELFF. DNA for the CDR3: TGTGCCAGCAGTTACGGACTAGCGGTGAACACCGGGGAGCTGTTTTTT.

The V call is TRBV28, the J call TRBJ1-1; D uncertain. The CDR3 totals 18 residues. V dropped 2 bases and J dropped 0 bases, with 19 bases sitting between them. Germline V gene data show CDR1 as MDHEN and CDR2 as SYDVKM. The DNA for the CDR3 is TGTGCCAGCAGTTTAGTAACTCGCAGGAGGAGCTTGAACACTGAAGCTTTCTTT. Encoded protein: CASSLVTRRRSLNTEAFF. The variable domain in full, with the rest retrieved from reference TRBV28 and TRBJ1-1, is DVKVTQSSRYLVKRTGEKVFLECVQDMDHENMFWYRQDPGLGLRLIYFSYDVKMKEKGDIPEGYSVSREKKERFSLILESASTNQTSMYLCASSLVTRRRSLNTEAFFGQGTRLTVV.

V usage is TRBV6-5 and J usage is TRBJ1-1, with D unclear. The CDR3 runs to 13 residues. Trimming pared 6 bases from V and 8 bases from J, leaving 16 bases between. Germline V gene data show CDR1 as MNHEY and CDR2 as SVGAGI. The CDR3 sequence: CASSPRRRGEAFF. DNA for the CDR3: TGTGCCAGCAGCCCCAGGCGCCGCGGGGAAGCTTTCTTT.

V gene TRBV29-1 combines with J gene TRBJ2-7; the match to TRBD2 covers 9 bases. The CDR3 covers 13 residues. Germline V CDR1 and CDR2: SQVTM, ANQGSEA. J gave up 4 bases and V 3 bases, and 4 bases lay outside the gene matches. This CDR3 is CSVEGGRGYEQYF. The CDR3 DNA reads TGCAGCGTTGAGGGCGGGAGGGGTTACGAGCAGTACTTC.

This clone was seen just once. This chain uses TRBV19 with TRBJ2-2; 9 nucleotides line up with TRBD2. The CDR3 spans 13 residues. Germline V lookup: CDR1 LNHDA, CDR2 SQIVND (reference sequence). The ends lost 4 bases at V and 8 bases at J; junction bases unmatched: 2. CDR3 region: CASSTLAGGELFF. CDR3 DNA: TGTGCCAGTAGTACTCTAGCGGGGGGGGAGCTGTTTTTT.

The count of this clone is one. V usage is TRBV28 and J usage is TRBJ2-2; maybe TRBD1 (6 bases). The CDR3 is 15 amino acids. Germline CDR1 MDHEN, CDR2 SYDVKM. V was pared by 5 bases and J by 3 bases, with 13 bases between. CDR3 coding DNA: TGTGCCAGCAGTCCCTCGGACAGATACACCGGGGAGCTGTTTTTT. Amino acid sequence: CASSPSDRYTGELFF.

J is TRBJ2-1 and V is TRBV19, with 7 bases that match TRBD1. This CDR3 spans 14 amino acids. The germline V gene encodes CDR1 LNHDA and CDR2 SQIVND (reference sequence). The J segment lost 6 bases and the V segment lost 6 bases, leaving 8 bases of the junction unmatched. The CDR3 is CASRGQPAGNEQFF. CDR3 DNA: TGTGCCAGTAGGGGACAGCCCGCGGGCAATGAGCAGTTCTTC.

The rearrangement links TRBV12-5 to TRBJ1-1; D possibly corresponds to TRBD1 (5 bases). Germline CDR1 reads LGHNT; CDR2 reads FRNRAP. This CDR3 spans 11 amino acids. V lost 3 bases to trimming and J lost 14 bases, with 13 bases between them. This CDR3 reads CASGFGTAEFF. The CDR3 nucleotides read TGTGCTAGTGGTTTCGGGACTGCTGAATTCTTT.

The chain combines TRBV6-2 or TRBV6-3 with TRBJ1-5; D is unresolved. V lost 6 bases and J lost 1, with 16 bases in between. Looked up from germline, CDR1 is MNHEY and CDR2 is SVGEGT. This CDR3 is 16 amino acids long. DNA for the CDR3: TGTGCCAGCAGCACCCGGTCCAGAGGAAGCAATCAGCCCCAGCATTTT. It codes for CASSTRSRGSNQPQHF.

V is TRBV15 and J is TRBJ1-2, with TRBD1 identical over 7 bases. Germline V gene lookup returns CDR1 LNHNV and CDR2 YYDKDF (reference sequence). This CDR3 spans 13 amino acids. V gave up 6 bases and J gave up 8 bases; unmatched junction bases: 9. CDR3 nucleotide sequence: TGTGCCACCAGGCGACAGGGTGGAAAAGGCTACACCTTC. This gives the protein CATRRQGGKGYTF. The whole variable domain, remainder taken from reference TRBV15 and TRBJ1-2, is DAMVIQNPRYQVTQFGKPVTLSCSQTLNHNVMYWYQQKSSQAPKLLFHYYDKDFNNEADTPDNFQSRRPNTSFCFLDIRSPGLGDTAMYLCATRRQGGKGYTFGSGTRLTVV.

In its sample, this clone was seen once. The chain has TRBV6-5 and TRBJ2-7; possible D gene TRBD2, 6 bases. This CDR3 is 15 amino acids long. Trimming took off 6 bases at V and 4 bases at J, with 19 bases between the two ends. CDR1 and CDR2 from the germline V gene are MNHEY and SVGAGI. CDR3 sequence: CASRNTGTPSYEQYF. Here the CDR3 DNA reads TGTGCCAGCAGAAATACCGGGACTCCAAGTTACGAGCAGTACTTC.

This sequence joins TRBV27 and TRBJ2-7; TRBD2 is a possible D gene (6 bases). The length of the CDR3 is 14 residues. The ends were cut back, 6 bases at V and 1 base at J, with 13 bases in the middle. Germline V gene sequence: CDR1 MNHEY, CDR2 SMNVEV (reference sequence). CDR3 amino acids: CASSARRESYEQYF. For the CDR3, the DNA is TGTGCCAGCAGCGCGAGGCGGGAATCCTACGAGCAGTACTTC.